This T cell receptor beta chain originates from a study of cytotoxic CD8 clonotypes in ibrutinib-treated CLL. This CDR3 spans 15 amino acids. Germline V gene lookup returns CDR1 LNHDA and CDR2 SQIVND (reference sequence). With 5 bases removed from V and 4 bases from J, the gap between germline ends came to 15 bases. Measured with immunoSEQ multiplex PCR; TCRdb has only the in-frame clones, and not every one. The table lists just over 35,000 clones, about two thirds of them singletons. The TCR originated in a human donor with chronic lymphocytic leukemia. The rearrangement uses TRBV19 and TRBJ1-3; no clear D. The sample consisted of PBMCs, taken at disease progression, from a patient treated with ibrutinib. The CDR3, as DNA: TGTGCCAGTAGTCTGGGGTTCAGGTCCGGAAACACCATATATTTT. It codes for CASSLGFRSGNTIYF.